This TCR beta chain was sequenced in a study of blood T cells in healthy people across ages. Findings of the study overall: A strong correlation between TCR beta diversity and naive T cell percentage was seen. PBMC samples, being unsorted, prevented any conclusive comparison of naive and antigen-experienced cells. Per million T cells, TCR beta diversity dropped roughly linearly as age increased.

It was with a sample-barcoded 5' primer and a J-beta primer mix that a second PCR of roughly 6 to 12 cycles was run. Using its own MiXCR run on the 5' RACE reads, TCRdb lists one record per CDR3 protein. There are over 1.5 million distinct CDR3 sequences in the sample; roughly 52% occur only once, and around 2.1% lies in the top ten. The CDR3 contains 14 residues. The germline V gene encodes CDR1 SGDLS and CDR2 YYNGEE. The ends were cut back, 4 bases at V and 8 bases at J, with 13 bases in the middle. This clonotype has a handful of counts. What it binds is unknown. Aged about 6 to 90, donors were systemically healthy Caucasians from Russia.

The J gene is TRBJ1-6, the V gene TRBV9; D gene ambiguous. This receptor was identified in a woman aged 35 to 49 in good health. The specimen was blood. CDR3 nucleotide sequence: TGTGCCAGCAGCCCCTTGAGGGCGGATTCACCCCTCCACTTT. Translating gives CASSPLRADSPLHF.